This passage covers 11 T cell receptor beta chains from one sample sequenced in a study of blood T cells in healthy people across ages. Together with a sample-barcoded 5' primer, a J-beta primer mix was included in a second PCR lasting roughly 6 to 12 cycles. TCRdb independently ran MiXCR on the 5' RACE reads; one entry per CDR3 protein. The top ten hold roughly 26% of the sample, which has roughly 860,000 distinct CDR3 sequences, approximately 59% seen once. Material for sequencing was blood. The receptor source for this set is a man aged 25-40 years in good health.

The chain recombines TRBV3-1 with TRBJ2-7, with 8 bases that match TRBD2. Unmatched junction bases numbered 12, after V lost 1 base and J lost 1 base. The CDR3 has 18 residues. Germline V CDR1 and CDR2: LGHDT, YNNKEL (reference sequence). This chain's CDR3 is CASSQASPGGGFSYEQYF. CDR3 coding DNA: TGTGCCAGCAGCCAAGCCTCCCCGGGAGGGGGTTTTTCCTACGAGCAGTACTTC.

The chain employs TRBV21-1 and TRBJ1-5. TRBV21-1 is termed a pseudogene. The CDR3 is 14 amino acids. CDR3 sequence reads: CASPTGRDNQPQHF. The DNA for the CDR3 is TGTGCCAGCCCTACGGGCCGTGACAATCAGCCCCAGCATTTT.

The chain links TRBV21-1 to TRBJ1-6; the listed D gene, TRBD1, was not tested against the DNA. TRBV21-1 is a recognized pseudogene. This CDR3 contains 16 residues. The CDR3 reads CASSPRTGGGNSPLHF. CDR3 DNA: TGTGCCAGCAGCCCGAGGACAGGGGGGGGGAATTCACCCCTCCACTTT.

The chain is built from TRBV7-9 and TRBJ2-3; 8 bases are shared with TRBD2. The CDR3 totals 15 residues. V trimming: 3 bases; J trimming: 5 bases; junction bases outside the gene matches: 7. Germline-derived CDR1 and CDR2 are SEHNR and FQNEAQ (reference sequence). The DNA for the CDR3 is TGTGCCAGCAGCTTTCCGGGACTAGTTCAAGATACGCAGTATTTT. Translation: CASSFPGLVQDTQYF.

The CDR3 here is CASSRGTPPTGNEQFF. CDR3 nucleotides: TGTGCCAGCAGCCGCGGGACACCTCCTACGGGCAATGAGCAGTTCTTC. The chain carries TRBV7-9 and TRBJ2-1; the D gene could be TRBD1 or TRBD2 (6 bases each). Trimming took 5 bases from V and 6 from J, leaving 20 bases between them. CDR1 and CDR2 (germline): SEHNR, FQNEAQ (reference sequence). The CDR3 consists of 16 residues.

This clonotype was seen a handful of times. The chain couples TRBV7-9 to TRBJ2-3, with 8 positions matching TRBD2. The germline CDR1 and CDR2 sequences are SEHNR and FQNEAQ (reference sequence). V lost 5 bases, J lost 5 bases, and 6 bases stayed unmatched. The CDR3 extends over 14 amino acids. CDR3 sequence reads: CASSRTSGLDTQYF. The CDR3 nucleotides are TGTGCCAGCAGCCGAACTAGCGGTCTAGATACGCAGTATTTT. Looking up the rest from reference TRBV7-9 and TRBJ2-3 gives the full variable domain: DTGVSQNPRHKITKRGQNVTFRCDPISEHNRLYWYRQTLGQGPEFLTYFQNEAQLEKSRLLSDRFSAERPKGSFSTLEIQRTEQGDSAMYLCASSRTSGLDTQYFGPGTRLTVL.

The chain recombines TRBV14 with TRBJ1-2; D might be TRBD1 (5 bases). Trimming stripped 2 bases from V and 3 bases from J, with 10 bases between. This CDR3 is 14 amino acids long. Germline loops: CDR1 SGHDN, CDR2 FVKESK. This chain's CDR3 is CASSQSQAHYGYTF. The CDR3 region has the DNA TGTGCCAGCAGCCAATCACAGGCCCACTATGGCTACACCTTC. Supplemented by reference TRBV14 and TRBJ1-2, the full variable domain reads EAGVTQFPSHSVIEKGQTVTLRCDPISGHDNLYWYRRVMGKEIKFLLHFVKESKQDESGMPNNRFLAERTGGTYSTLKVQPAELEDSGVYFCASSQSQAHYGYTFGSGTRLTVV.

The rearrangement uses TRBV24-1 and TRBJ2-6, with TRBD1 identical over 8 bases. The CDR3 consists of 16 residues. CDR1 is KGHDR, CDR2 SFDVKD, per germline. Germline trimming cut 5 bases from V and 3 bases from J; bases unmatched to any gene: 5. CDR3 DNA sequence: TGTGCCACCAGTGCGGCAGGGGGCCATGGGGCCAACGTCCTGACTTTC. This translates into CATSAAGGHGANVLTF.

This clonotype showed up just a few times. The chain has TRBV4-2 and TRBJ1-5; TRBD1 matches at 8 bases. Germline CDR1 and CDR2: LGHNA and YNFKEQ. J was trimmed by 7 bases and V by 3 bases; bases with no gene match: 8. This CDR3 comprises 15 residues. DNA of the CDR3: TGTGCCAGCAGCCATGACGACAGGGGAGGGCAGCCCCAGCATTTT. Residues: CASSHDDRGGQPQHF.

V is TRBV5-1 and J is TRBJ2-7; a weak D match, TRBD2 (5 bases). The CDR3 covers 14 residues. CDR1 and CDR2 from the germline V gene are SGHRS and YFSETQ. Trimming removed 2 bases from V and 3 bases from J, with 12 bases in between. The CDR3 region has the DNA TGCGCCAGCAGCTTCGCGGGTGAGTTCTACGAGCAGTACTTC. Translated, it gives CASSFAGEFYEQYF.

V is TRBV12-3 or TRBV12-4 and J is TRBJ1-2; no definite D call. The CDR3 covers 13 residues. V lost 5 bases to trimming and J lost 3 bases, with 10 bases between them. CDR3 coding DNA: TGTGCCAGCAGTACACAGAGCTACTATGGCTACACCTTC. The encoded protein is CASSTQSYYGYTF.